These 28 T cell receptor beta chains were sequenced from one sample in a study of blood T cell repertoires in COVID-19. The data were produced by immunoSEQ multiplex PCR, yet TCRdb's version contains in-frame clones alone and is incomplete. Of roughly 240,000 clones in the sample, 75% to 90% are singletons; the top ten hold just over 3%. Input material: peripheral blood. Receptors were obtained from a woman aged 30 to 39 who had recovered from COVID-19.

The sample holds one count of this clone. The chain uses TRBV4-3 and TRBJ2-3, with 11 bases fitting TRBD1. V dropped 2 bases and J dropped 6; count of bases not matched to a gene: 7. From germline, CDR1 is LGHNA and CDR2 YSLEER. CDR3 length: 16 residues. The chain's CDR3 is CASSQTGQGARDTQYF. The CDR3 DNA reads TGCGCCAGCAGCCAAACTGGACAGGGGGCCAGGGATACGCAGTATTTT.

The chain couples TRBV11-2 to TRBJ1-1; D not resolved. Trimming removed 5 bases from V and 6 bases from J, with 10 bases in between. Germline-derived CDR1 and CDR2 are SGHAT and FQNNGV. This CDR3 is 12 amino acids long. The CDR3 reads CASSLRRAEAFF. The CDR3 nucleotides read TGTGCCAGCAGCCTTAGGAGGGCTGAAGCTTTCTTT.

In its sample, this clone was seen once. The chain employs TRBV7-8 and TRBJ1-5, with TRBD1 matching over 8 bases. Trimming cost V 4 bases and J 6 bases; bases outside gene matches: 8. The germline CDR1 and CDR2 sequences are SGHVS and FQNEAQ. The length of the CDR3 is 15 residues. This CDR3 is CASSSLTGEGQPQHF. In nucleotides, the CDR3 is TGTGCCAGCAGCTCTCTGACAGGGGAGGGTCAGCCCCAGCATTTT.

The chain employs TRBV7-6 and TRBJ2-3, with 9 bases fitting TRBD2. V trimming: 1 base; J trimming: 3 bases; junction bases outside the gene matches: 2. The CDR3 has 15 residues. Germline V gives CDR1 SGHVS, CDR2 FNYEAQ. CDR3 nucleotides: TGTGCCAGCAGCTTAGGAGCGGGGGGTACAGATACGCAGTATTTT. Its protein is CASSLGAGGTDTQYF.

The chain uses TRBV18 and TRBJ1-3; no firm D call. The CDR3 extends over 15 amino acids. Trimming removed 2 bases from V and 0 bases from J, with 8 bases in between. The germline V gene has CDR1 KGHSH and CDR2 LQKENI. The DNA for the CDR3 is TGTGCCAGCTCACCATATGCGGGCTCTGGAAACACCATATATTTT. This gives the protein CASSPYAGSGNTIYF.

The chain uses TRBV10-3 and TRBJ1-4; TRBD1 matches 7 bases. Per germline, CDR1 ENHRY and CDR2 SYGVKD. J lost 6 bases, V lost 3 bases, and 7 bases had no gene match. The CDR3 runs 15 residues. CDR3 region: CAISDPGQLDEKLFF. Here the CDR3 DNA reads TGTGCCATCAGTGATCCGGGACAGTTGGATGAAAAACTGTTTTTT.

With regard to this clone: This same CDR3 is encoded by further DNA sequences in the sample. Written as DNA, the CDR3 is TGTGCCAGTAGTATAGAATTCGGCCGGGGAGGCGAGCAGTACTTC. The encoded protein is CASSIEFGRGGEQYF. V usage is TRBV19 and J usage is TRBJ2-7; a weak D match, TRBD2 (6 bases). The CDR3 runs to 15 residues. V shed 0 bases and J shed 6 bases, with 15 bases lying between them. Germline values: CDR1 LNHDA, CDR2 SQIVND (reference sequence).

The chain couples TRBV4-1 to TRBJ2-5, with a weak D call TRBD1 (5 bases). Germline CDR1 MGHRA, CDR2 YSYEKL. The V end was cut by 3 bases, the J end by 3 bases, with 14 bases between. This CDR3 is built from 15 residues. The CDR3, as DNA: TGCGCCAGCAGCCAGGTTACAGGAGAGAAAGAGACCCAGTACTTC. Its protein is CASSQVTGEKETQYF.

The J gene is TRBJ1-1, the V gene TRBV7-9, with TRBD1 identical over 11 bases. The CDR3 totals 16 residues. V shed 3 bases, J shed 6 bases, and the junction held 9 bases outside the gene matches. Germline loops: CDR1 SEHNR, CDR2 FQNEAQ (reference sequence). The CDR3 loop reads CASSFSRTGGIAEAFF. Written as DNA, the CDR3 is TGTGCCAGCAGCTTTTCTCGGACAGGGGGCATCGCTGAAGCTTTCTTT.

The gene calls are TRBV7-6 and TRBJ1-1; D perhaps matches TRBD1 (6 bases). The CDR3 is 16 amino acids. Per germline, CDR1 SGHVS and CDR2 FNYEAQ. Trimming cost V 5 bases and J 2 bases, with 18 bases left between them. The CDR3 spells CASSDPPGHRNTEAFF. CDR3 nucleotide sequence: TGTGCCAGCAGCGACCCCCCGGGACACCGAAACACTGAAGCTTTCTTT.

The V and J genes are TRBV4-3 and TRBJ2-2, with TRBD1 matching 7 bases. Trimming removed 0 bases from V and 2 bases from J; junction bases left unmatched: 9. The CDR3 runs 18 residues. Germline CDR1 LGHNA, CDR2 YSLEER. The CDR3 DNA sequence: TGCGCCAGCAGCCAAGATACCCGGACAGGCCAAAACACCGGGGAGCTGTTTTTT. Amino acids: CASSQDTRTGQNTGELFF.

J is TRBJ2-4 and V is TRBV6-1, with a possible D match to TRBD1 (5 bases). Deletions cut 7 bases from V and 1 base from J, with 11 bases between. The germline CDR1 and CDR2 sequences are MNHNS and SASEGT. The CDR3 runs 14 residues. The CDR3 DNA follows: TGTGCCAGCAACCCCCCAGGGGCCAAAAACATTCAGTACTTC. It encodes CASNPPGAKNIQYF.

This clone was recorded only once. This sequence joins TRBV19 and TRBJ2-3; TRBD2 might be the D (6 bases). The CDR3 has 17 residues. CDR1 and CDR2 from the germline V gene are LNHDA and SQIVND (reference sequence). Trimming took 2 bases from V and 2 from J, leaving 17 bases between them. CDR3 residues: CASSIRATSRFTDTQYF. CDR3 sequence (DNA): TGTGCCAGTAGTATAAGGGCTACTAGCCGATTCACAGATACGCAGTATTTT.

This clone was observed a handful of times. The chain has TRBV11-2 and TRBJ1-1; 7 bases fit TRBD1. The CDR3 has 17 amino acids. Germline CDR1 SGHAT, CDR2 FQNNGV. V was clipped by 5 bases and J by 3 bases; unmatched bases: 15. CDR3 loop: CASSRSRYDRDYTEAFF. CDR3 coding DNA: TGTGCCAGCAGCCGCAGCAGATACGACAGGGACTACACTGAAGCTTTCTTT.

This clone came up once. V and J are TRBV6-6 and TRBJ1-3, with 8 bases fitting TRBD1. Germline lookup yields CDR1 MNHNY and CDR2 SVGAGI (reference sequence). This CDR3 spans 18 amino acids. V was pared by 5 bases and J by 3 bases, with 15 bases of the junction left unmatched. The CDR3 is CASSQLTGTGRNGNTIYF. CDR3 nucleotide sequence: TGTGCCAGCAGTCAACTCACCGGGACAGGTCGGAATGGAAACACCATATATTTT.

This clone was detected only a few times. CDR3 amino acids: CASSFGTDSGFSGNTIYF. The DNA of the CDR3 is TGTGCCAGCAGCTTTGGGACAGACAGTGGCTTCTCTGGAAACACCATATATTTT. V and J are TRBV7-2 and TRBJ1-3; 7 nucleotides agree with TRBD1. V lost 3 bases and J lost 0; bases outside the gene matches: 11. The CDR3 extends over 18 amino acids. Germline CDR1 is SGHTA and CDR2 is FQGNSA.

The gene calls are TRBV5-4 and TRBJ1-1; D may be TRBD1 (5 bases). The CDR3 totals 13 residues. Germline lookup yields CDR1 SGHNT and CDR2 YYREEE (reference sequence). Trimming shortened V by 5 bases and J by 7 bases, and 15 bases separated the two germline ends. The CDR3 spells CASRMGLGGEAFF. DNA for the CDR3: TGTGCCAGCAGAATGGGCTTGGGGGGTGAAGCTTTCTTT.

The chain joins TRBV5-1 to TRBJ2-3; TRBD2 matches 14 bases. The V and J ends lost 0 bases and 3 bases, in that order; junction bases with no gene match: 9. Germline V gene data show CDR1 as SGHRS and CDR2 as YFSETQ. The CDR3 totals 19 residues. The DNA for the CDR3 is TGCGCCAGCAGCTTGGGACTAGCGGGGGGGCAGGCCGCGACAGATACGCAGTATTTT. It yields the protein CASSLGLAGGQAATDTQYF.

This sequence joins TRBV19 and TRBJ1-6; 7 bases are shared with TRBD1. In germline, CDR1 is LNHDA, CDR2 SQIVND (reference sequence). This CDR3 has 16 residues. V lost 5 bases to trimming and J lost 6 bases; unmatched junction nucleotides: 10. The CDR3 bases are TGTGCCAGTAGTTCAATCCGGGGGACAGCTAATTCACCCCTCCACTTT. This gives the protein CASSSIRGTANSPLHF.

The chain is built from TRBV9 and TRBJ2-2; no clear D gene. Germline values: CDR1 SGDLS, CDR2 YYNGEE. Trimming pared 4 bases from V and 6 bases from J, leaving 10 bases between. The CDR3 loop spans 13 amino acids. This CDR3 is CASSPWQAGELFF. The CDR3 coding sequence is TGTGCCAGCAGCCCTTGGCAGGCCGGGGAGCTGTTTTTT. Full variable domain (remainder filled in from reference TRBV9 and TRBJ2-2): DSGVTQTPKHLITATGQRVTLRCSPRSGDLSVYWYQQSLDQGLQFLIQYYNGEERAKGNILERFSAQQFPDLHSELNLSSLELGDSALYFCASSPWQAGELFFGEGSRLTVL.

This clone was recorded only once. The rearrangement joins TRBV2 to TRBJ1-1; D is uncertain. The V and J ends lost 7 bases and 5 bases respectively, with 14 bases between them. Germline CDR1 reads SNHLY; CDR2 reads FYNNEI. This CDR3 contains 13 residues. The CDR3 reads CASIGEAWTEAFF. The CDR3, as DNA: TGTGCCAGCATTGGTGAAGCGTGGACTGAAGCTTTCTTT.

The chain recombines TRBV5-4 with TRBJ1-5; 9 bases align to TRBD1. In germline, CDR1 is SGHNT, CDR2 YYREEE (reference sequence). Trimming cost V 2 bases and J 4 bases; bases outside gene matches: 1. The CDR3 is 14 amino acids. The CDR3 DNA follows: TGTGCCAGCAGCTTAGGGACAGGGAATCAGCCCCAGCATTTT. It is translated as CASSLGTGNQPQHF.

In its sample, this clone was seen once. The CDR3 loop is CASSADRARSTGELFF. CDR3 nucleotide sequence: TGTGCCAGTAGTGCAGACAGGGCGAGGAGCACCGGGGAGCTGTTTTTT. The V gene is TRBV19, the J gene TRBJ2-2; 7 bases align to TRBD1. Germline CDR1 reads LNHDA; CDR2 reads SQIVND (reference sequence). CDR3 length: 16 residues. The J segment lost 4 bases and the V segment lost 5 bases, leaving 10 bases of the junction unmatched. Complete variable domain (other parts from reference TRBV19 and TRBJ2-2): DGGITQSPKYLFRKEGQNVTLSCEQNLNHDAMYWYRQDPGQGLRLIYYSQIVNDFQKGDIAEGYSVSREKKESFPLTVTSAQKNPTAFYLCASSADRARSTGELFFGEGSRLTVL.

The V and J genes are TRBV15 and TRBJ2-2, with TRBD2 identical over 9 bases. CDR1 is LNHNV, CDR2 YYDKDF, per germline (reference sequence). The length of the CDR3 is 16 residues. With V trimmed by 1 base and J by 6 bases, 6 bases remained unmatched. In DNA, the CDR3 is TGTGCCACCAGCAGAGGTGCGGGGGGGCCCCCCGGGGAGCTGTTTTTT. Translating gives CATSRGAGGPPGELFF.

The rearrangement links TRBV19 to TRBJ2-4, with 7 bases identical to TRBD1. The CDR3 has 14 residues. V lost 4 bases and J lost 4; bases outside the gene matches: 4. Germline CDR1 and CDR2: LNHDA and SQIVND (reference sequence). CDR3 in amino acids: CASSTSGQKNIQYF. The CDR3 DNA follows: TGTGCCAGTAGTACATCGGGACAGAAAAACATTCAGTACTTC.

The V gene is TRBV6-2 or TRBV6-3, the J gene TRBJ1-2; D perhaps matches TRBD1 (6 bases). This CDR3 is 14 amino acids long. V lost 5 bases, J lost 3 bases, and 13 bases lay in between. Germline CDR1 is MNHEY and CDR2 is SVGEGT. The CDR3 is CASSPVTGYYGYTF. In DNA, the CDR3 is TGTGCCAGCAGTCCCGTTACAGGGTACTATGGCTACACCTTC.

This clone appeared a single time. This chain links TRBV19 with TRBJ2-2; 10 positions agree with TRBD2. CDR3 length: 16 amino acids. Trimming cost V 7 bases and J 1 base; bases outside gene matches: 6. Germline lookup yields CDR1 LNHDA and CDR2 SQIVND (reference sequence). CDR3 DNA: TGTGCCAGTATGAAGCGGGGGGGCCGGAACACCGGGGAGCTGTTTTTT. As protein: CASMKRGGRNTGELFF.

This chain joins TRBV3-1 (or the pseudogene TRBV3-2) and TRBJ2-5, with a weak D call TRBD1 (7 bases). CDR1 and CDR2 from the germline V gene are LGHDT and YNNKEL (reference sequence). The CDR3 has 16 amino acids. The V end was cut by 2 bases, the J end by 5 bases, with 18 bases between. CDR3 protein: CASSQRTGSGAETQYF. The CDR3 DNA reads as TGTGCCAGCAGCCAACGGACAGGTTCGGGAGCTGAGACCCAGTACTTC.